The 8 T cell receptor beta chains below were found in one sample sequenced in a study of immune cell composition in non-small cell lung cancer. Sequencing used immunoSEQ multiplex PCR; TCRdb keeps in-frame clones, though not all of them. Of under 9,000 clones listed, about 75% were seen once; the top ten hold more than 8%. The sequenced sample was lung tumor tissue. Source of these receptors: a human donor with non-small cell lung cancer.

In this sample, this clone turned up a few times. The rearrangement joins TRBV7-9 to TRBJ1-2; no clear D. With 7 bases removed from V and 8 bases from J, the gap between germline ends came to 14 bases. This CDR3 has 12 residues. Germline loops: CDR1 SEHNR, CDR2 FQNEAQ (reference sequence). The CDR3, as DNA: TGTGCCAGCATCGTAGACCCGGGGGGCTACACCTTC. Amino acid sequence: CASIVDPGGYTF. Looking up the rest from reference TRBV7-9 and TRBJ1-2 gives the full variable domain: DTGVSQNPRHKITKRGQNVTFRCDPISEHNRLYWYRQTLGQGPEFLTYFQNEAQLEKSRLLSDRFSAERPKGSFSTLEIQRTEQGDSAMYLCASIVDPGGYTFGSGTRLTVV.

Only one count was recorded for this clone. This chain uses TRBV7-3 with TRBJ2-7; TRBD1 matches at 10 bases. J lost 3 bases, V lost 7 bases, and 9 bases had no gene match. The CDR3 contains 15 residues. Germline assignment: CDR1 SGHTA and CDR2 FQGTGA. Written as DNA, the CDR3 is TGTGCCAGCACCGCCGGGACAGGGGCCAACTACGAGCAGTACTTC. This gives the protein CASTAGTGANYEQYF.

The CDR3 region has the DNA TGTGCCATCAGTCCCCGCGGGAGTCCCACCGGGGAGCTGTTTTTT. This encodes CAISPRGSPTGELFF. The chain employs TRBV10-3 and TRBJ2-2; 7 bases match TRBD2. V lost 5 bases to trimming and J lost 4 bases; unmatched junction nucleotides: 7. This CDR3 has 15 residues. Germline V gene lookup returns CDR1 ENHRY and CDR2 SYGVKD.

The chain carries TRBV9 and TRBJ2-1, with a possible D match to TRBD2 (6 bases). Trimming removed 0 bases at V and 8 bases at J, with 18 bases between. CDR3 size: 16 residues. From germline, CDR1 is SGDLS and CDR2 YYNGEE. The CDR3 region has the DNA TGTGCCAGCAGCGTAGGCCAGGGTAGCGGTAACGATGAGCAGTTCTTC. As protein: CASSVGQGSGNDEQFF.

This rearrangement joins TRBV30 to TRBJ1-3, with a possible D match to TRBD1 (5 bases). The CDR3 sequence is 13 residues long. Looked up from germline, CDR1 is GTSNPN and CDR2 is SVGIG (reference sequence). The ends were cut back, 6 bases at V and 9 bases at J, with 18 bases in the middle. CDR3 sequence reads: CACRRVGSGTIYF. The CDR3 nucleotides are TGTGCCTGCCGCAGGGTTGGGTCGGGCACCATATATTTT.

This clone was picked up a small number of times. The gene calls are TRBV7-2 and TRBJ2-2, with 8 nucleotides matching TRBD1. Germline V gene lookup returns CDR1 SGHTA and CDR2 FQGNSA. V shed 4 bases, J shed 0 bases, and the junction held 4 bases outside the gene matches. CDR3 size: 16 residues. The CDR3 reads CASSSQGGSNTGELFF. The DNA for the CDR3 is TGTGCCAGCAGCTCACAGGGGGGATCGAACACCGGGGAGCTGTTTTTT.

The chain has TRBV5-4 and TRBJ1-2; 10 positions match TRBD1. Looked up from germline, CDR1 is SGHNT and CDR2 is YYREEE (reference sequence). CDR3 length equals 14 residues. V dropped 3 bases and J dropped 8; count of bases not matched to a gene: 7. The CDR3 sequence is CASSYRQGAPGYTF. Written as DNA, the CDR3 is TGTGCCAGCAGCTACAGACAGGGGGCCCCCGGCTACACCTTC. Filled out from reference TRBV5-4 and TRBJ1-2, the complete variable domain reads ETGVTQSPTHLIKTRGQQVTLRCSSQSGHNTVSWYQQALGQGPQFIFQYYREEENGRGNFPPRFSGLQFPNYSSELNVNALELDDSALYLCASSYRQGAPGYTFGSGTRLTVV.

This chain connects TRBV25-1 to TRBJ2-5, with 9 nucleotides matching TRBD1. Germline loops: CDR1 MGHDK, CDR2 SYGVNS. The CDR3 covers 15 residues. V lost 5 bases, J lost 5 bases, and 9 bases stayed unmatched. The CDR3 reads CASSFLDRGDETQYF. CDR3 DNA: TGTGCCAGCAGTTTCCTCGACAGGGGGGACGAGACCCAGTACTTC.